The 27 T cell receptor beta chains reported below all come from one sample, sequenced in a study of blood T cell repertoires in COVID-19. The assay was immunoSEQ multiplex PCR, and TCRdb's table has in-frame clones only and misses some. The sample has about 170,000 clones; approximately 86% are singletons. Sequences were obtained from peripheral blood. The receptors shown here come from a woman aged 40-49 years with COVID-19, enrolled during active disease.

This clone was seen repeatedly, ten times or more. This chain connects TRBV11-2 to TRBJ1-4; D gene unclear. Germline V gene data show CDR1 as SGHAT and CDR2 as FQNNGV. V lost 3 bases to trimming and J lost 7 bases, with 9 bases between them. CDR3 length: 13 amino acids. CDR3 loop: CASSFPRSEKLFF. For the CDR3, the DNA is TGTGCCAGCAGCTTCCCGCGGTCTGAAAAACTGTTTTTT.

The CDR3 DNA follows: TGTGCCAGCAGACGCGGGGCGAGAGGGGCGGTCTATGGCTACACCTTC. Residues: CASRRGARGAVYGYTF. The genes are TRBV2 and TRBJ1-2; D perhaps matches TRBD1 (5 bases). V gave up 6 bases and J gave up 4 bases, with 21 bases separating them. The CDR3 contains 16 residues. In germline, CDR1 is SNHLY, CDR2 FYNNEI.

CDR3 DNA sequence: TGTGCCAGCAGCTTAGGGAGTTACAATGAGCAGTTCTTC. Its translation: CASSLGSYNEQFF. The chain combines TRBV11-3 with TRBJ2-1; D uncertain. V lost 1 base and J lost 4, with 5 bases in between. This CDR3 is built from 13 residues. Germline CDR1 reads SGHNT; CDR2 reads YENEEA.

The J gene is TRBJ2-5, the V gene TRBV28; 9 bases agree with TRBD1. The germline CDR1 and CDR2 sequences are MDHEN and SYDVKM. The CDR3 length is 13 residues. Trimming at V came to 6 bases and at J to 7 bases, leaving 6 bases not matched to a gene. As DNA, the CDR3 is TGTGCCAGCAGGACACAGGGGGCCTTGACCCAGTACTTC. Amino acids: CASRTQGALTQYF.

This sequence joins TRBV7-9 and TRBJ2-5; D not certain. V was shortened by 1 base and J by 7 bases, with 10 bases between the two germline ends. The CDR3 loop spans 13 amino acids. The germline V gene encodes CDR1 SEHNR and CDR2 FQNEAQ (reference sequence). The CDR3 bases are TGTGCCAGCAGCTTAGGGCCCCTTGGGACCCAGTACTTC. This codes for CASSLGPLGTQYF.

The CDR3 DNA reads as TGTGCCAGCAGCCAACAGCCAACTAATGAAAAACTGTTTTTT. Residues: CASSQQPTNEKLFF. The V call is TRBV11-1, the J call TRBJ1-4; D gene unclear. Trimming took off 5 bases at V and 0 bases at J, with 7 bases between the two ends. This CDR3 region has 14 residues. The germline CDR1 and CDR2 sequences are SGHAT and FQDESV (reference sequence).

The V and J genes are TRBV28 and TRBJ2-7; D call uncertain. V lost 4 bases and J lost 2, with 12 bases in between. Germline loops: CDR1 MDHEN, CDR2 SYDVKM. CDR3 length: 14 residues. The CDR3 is CASSSGARPYEQYF. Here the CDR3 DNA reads TGTGCCAGCAGTTCCGGCGCGAGGCCCTACGAGCAGTACTTC.

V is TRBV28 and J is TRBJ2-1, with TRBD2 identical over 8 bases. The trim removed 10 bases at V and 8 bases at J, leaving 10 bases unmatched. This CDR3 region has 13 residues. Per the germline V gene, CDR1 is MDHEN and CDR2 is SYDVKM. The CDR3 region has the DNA TGTGCCACCTCTTCCGGGGGGGGCGATGAGCAGTTCTTC. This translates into CATSSGGGDEQFF.

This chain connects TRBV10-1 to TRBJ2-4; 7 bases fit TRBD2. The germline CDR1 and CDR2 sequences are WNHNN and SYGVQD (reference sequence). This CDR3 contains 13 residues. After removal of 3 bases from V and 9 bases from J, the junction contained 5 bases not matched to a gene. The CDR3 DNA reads TGCGCCAGCAGTGATGGGATAGCGGGCATTCAGTACTTC. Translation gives CASSDGIAGIQYF.

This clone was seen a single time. The CDR3 coding sequence is TGTGCCAGCACCCCCAGACGGACAGGCCGCACAGATACGCAGTATTTT. Protein: CASTPRRTGRTDTQYF. The chain joins TRBV2 to TRBJ2-3, with 7 positions matching TRBD1. The V gene's germline CDR1 is SNHLY and CDR2 FYNNEI. V lost 7 bases to trimming and J lost 1 base; unmatched junction nucleotides: 11. The CDR3 is 16 residues long.

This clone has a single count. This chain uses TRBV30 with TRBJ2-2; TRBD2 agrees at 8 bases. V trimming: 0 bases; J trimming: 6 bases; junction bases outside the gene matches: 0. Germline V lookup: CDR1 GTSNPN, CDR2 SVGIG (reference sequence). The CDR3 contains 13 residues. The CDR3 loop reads CAWSVGGAGELFF. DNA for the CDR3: TGTGCCTGGAGTGTCGGGGGGGCCGGGGAGCTGTTTTTT.

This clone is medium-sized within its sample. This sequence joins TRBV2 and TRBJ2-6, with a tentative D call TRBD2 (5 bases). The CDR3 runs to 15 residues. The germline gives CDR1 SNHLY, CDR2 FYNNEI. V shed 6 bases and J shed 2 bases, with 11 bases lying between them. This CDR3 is CASRAGDPGANVLTF. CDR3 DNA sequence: TGTGCCAGCAGGGCGGGTGACCCTGGGGCCAACGTCCTGACTTTC.

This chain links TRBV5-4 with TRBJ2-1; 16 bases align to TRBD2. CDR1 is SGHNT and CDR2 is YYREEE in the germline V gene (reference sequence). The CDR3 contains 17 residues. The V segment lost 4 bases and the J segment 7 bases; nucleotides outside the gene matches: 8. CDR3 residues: CASSAGTSGGAGNEQFF. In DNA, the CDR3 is TGTGCCAGCAGCGCCGGGACTAGCGGGGGGGCCGGTAATGAGCAGTTCTTC.

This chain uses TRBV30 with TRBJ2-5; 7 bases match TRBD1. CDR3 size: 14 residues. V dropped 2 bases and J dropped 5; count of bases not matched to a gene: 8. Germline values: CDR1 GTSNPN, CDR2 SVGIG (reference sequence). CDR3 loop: CAWSSQGVRETQYF. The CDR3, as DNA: TGTGCCTGGAGTAGTCAGGGGGTGAGGGAGACCCAGTACTTC. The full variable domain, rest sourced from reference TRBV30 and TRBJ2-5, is SQTIHQWPATLVQPVGSPLSLECTVEGTSNPNLYWYRQAAGRGLQLLFYSVGIGQISSEVPQNLSASRPQDRQFILSSKKLLLSDSGFYLCAWSSQGVRETQYFGPGTRLLVL.

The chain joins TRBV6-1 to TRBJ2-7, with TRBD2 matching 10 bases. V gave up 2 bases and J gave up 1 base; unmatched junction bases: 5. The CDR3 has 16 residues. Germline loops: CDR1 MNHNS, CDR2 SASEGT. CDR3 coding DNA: TGTGCCAGCAGTGAATGGGCTAGCGGGAGTTCCTACGAGCAGTACTTC. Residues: CASSEWASGSSYEQYF.

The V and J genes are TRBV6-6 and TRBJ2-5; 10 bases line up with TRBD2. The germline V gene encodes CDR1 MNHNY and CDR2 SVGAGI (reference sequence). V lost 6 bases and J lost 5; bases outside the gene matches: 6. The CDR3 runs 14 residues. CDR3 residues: CASSLLAGRETQYF. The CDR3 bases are TGTGCCAGCAGCCTACTAGCGGGACGGGAGACCCAGTACTTC.

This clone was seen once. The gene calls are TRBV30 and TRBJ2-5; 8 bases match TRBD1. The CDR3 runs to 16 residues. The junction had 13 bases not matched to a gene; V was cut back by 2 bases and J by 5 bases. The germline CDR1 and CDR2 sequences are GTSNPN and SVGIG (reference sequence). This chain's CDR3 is CAWSFGQGAFAETQYF. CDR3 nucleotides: TGTGCCTGGAGTTTCGGGCAGGGGGCGTTCGCGGAGACCCAGTACTTC.

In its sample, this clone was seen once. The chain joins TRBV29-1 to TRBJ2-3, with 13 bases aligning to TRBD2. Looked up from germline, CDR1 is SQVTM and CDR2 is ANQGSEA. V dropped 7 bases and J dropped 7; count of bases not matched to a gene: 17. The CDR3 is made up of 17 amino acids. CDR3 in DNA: TGCAGCGCTCGGACTAGCGGGAGTTTGGCCCCTGGGAATACGCAGTATTTT. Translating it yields CSARTSGSLAPGNTQYF.

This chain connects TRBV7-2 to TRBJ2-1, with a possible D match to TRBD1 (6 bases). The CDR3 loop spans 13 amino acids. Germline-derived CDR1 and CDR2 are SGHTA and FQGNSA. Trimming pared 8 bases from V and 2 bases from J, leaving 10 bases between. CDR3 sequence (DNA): TGTGCCAGCGGGGGCGGGCCCTACAATGAGCAGTTCTTC. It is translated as CASGGGPYNEQFF. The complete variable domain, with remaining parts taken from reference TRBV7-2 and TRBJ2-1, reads GAGVSQSPSNKVTEKGKDVELRCDPISGHTALYWYRQSLGQGLEFLIYFQGNSAPDKSGLPSDRFSAERTGGSVSTLTIQRTQQEDSAVYLCASGGGPYNEQFFGPGTRLTVL.

CDR3 amino acids: CAWAKGGAITEAFF. The CDR3 region has the DNA TGTGCCTGGGCAAAGGGGGGGGCGATCACTGAAGCTTTCTTT. This chain uses TRBV30 with TRBJ1-1; tentatively, D is TRBD1 (6 bases). This CDR3 is built from 14 residues. Germline CDR1 reads GTSNPN; CDR2 reads SVGIG (reference sequence). V was clipped by 5 bases and J by 4 bases, with 17 bases between them.

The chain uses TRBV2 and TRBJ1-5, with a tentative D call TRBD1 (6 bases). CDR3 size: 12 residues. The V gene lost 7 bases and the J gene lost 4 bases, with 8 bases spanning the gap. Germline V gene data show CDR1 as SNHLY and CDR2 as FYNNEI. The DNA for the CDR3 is TGTGCCAGCAATCAGGGGAATCAGCCCCAGCATTTT. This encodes CASNQGNQPQHF.

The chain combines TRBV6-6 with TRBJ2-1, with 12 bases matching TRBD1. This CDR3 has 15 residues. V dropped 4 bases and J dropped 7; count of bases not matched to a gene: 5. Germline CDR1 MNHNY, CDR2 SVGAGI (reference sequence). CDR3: CASSLGQGAWNEQFF. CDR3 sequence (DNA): TGTGCCAGCAGTTTGGGACAGGGGGCATGGAATGAGCAGTTCTTC.

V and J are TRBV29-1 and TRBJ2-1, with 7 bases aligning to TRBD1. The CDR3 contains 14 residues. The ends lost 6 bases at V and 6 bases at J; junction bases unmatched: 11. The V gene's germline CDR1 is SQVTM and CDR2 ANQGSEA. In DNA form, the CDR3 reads TGCAGCGTCGCCAGGACAGGAAGGGTCAATGAGCAGTTCTTC. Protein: CSVARTGRVNEQFF.

Here the CDR3 reads CASSSPGVGEAFF. The DNA for the CDR3 is TGCGCCAGCAGCTCCCCGGGGGTTGGGGAAGCTTTCTTT. The chain recombines TRBV5-1 with TRBJ1-1; possibly TRBD1 for D (5 bases). CDR1 and CDR2 from the germline V gene are SGHRS and YFSETQ. The V and J ends lost 3 bases and 8 bases respectively, with 14 bases between them. The CDR3 extends over 13 amino acids. Full variable domain (outside the CDR3, taken from reference TRBV5-1 and TRBJ1-1): KAGVTQTPRYLIKTRGQQVTLSCSPISGHRSVSWYQQTPGQGLQFLFEYFSETQRNKGNFPGRFSGRQFSNSRSEMNVSTLELGDSALYLCASSSPGVGEAFFGQGTRLTVV.

CDR3 amino acids: CAWSIDWNSPLHF. The CDR3 nucleotides are TGTGCCTGGAGTATAGATTGGAATTCACCCCTCCACTTT. The rearrangement uses TRBV30 and TRBJ1-6, with D uncertain. Trimming pared 2 bases from V and 7 bases from J, leaving 9 bases between. This CDR3 contains 13 residues. Germline CDR1 and CDR2: GTSNPN and SVGIG (reference sequence).

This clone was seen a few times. In DNA form, the CDR3 reads TGTGCCAGCAGCCACAGGACAGGCGGGGACTATGGCTACACCTTC. Protein sequence: CASSHRTGGDYGYTF. The V gene is TRBV3-1 (or the pseudogene TRBV3-2), the J gene TRBJ1-2; 7 positions agree with TRBD1. CDR3 size: 15 residues. CDR1 LGHDT and CDR2 YNNKEL come from the germline V gene (reference sequence). The junction had 7 bases not matched to a gene; V was cut back by 3 bases and J by 3 bases.

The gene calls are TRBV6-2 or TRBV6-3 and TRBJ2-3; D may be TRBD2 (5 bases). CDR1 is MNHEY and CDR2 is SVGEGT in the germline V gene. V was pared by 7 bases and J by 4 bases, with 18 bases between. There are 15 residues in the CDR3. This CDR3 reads CASTPRLSGPDTQYF. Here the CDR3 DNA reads TGTGCCAGCACCCCGCGACTATCCGGGCCAGATACGCAGTATTTT.